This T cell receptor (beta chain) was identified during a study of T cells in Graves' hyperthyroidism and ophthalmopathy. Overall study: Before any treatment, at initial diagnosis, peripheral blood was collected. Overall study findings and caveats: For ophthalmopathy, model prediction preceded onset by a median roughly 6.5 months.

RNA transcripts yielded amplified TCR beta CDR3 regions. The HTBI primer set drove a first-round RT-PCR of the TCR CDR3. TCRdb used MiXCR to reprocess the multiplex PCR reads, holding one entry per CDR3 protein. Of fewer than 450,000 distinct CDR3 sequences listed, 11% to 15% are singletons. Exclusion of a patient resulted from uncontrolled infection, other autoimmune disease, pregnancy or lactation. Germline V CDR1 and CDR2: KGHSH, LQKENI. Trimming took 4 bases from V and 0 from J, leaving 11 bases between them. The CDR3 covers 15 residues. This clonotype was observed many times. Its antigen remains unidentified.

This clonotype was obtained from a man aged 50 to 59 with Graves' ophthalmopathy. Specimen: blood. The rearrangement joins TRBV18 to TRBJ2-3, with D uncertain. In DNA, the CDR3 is TGTGCCAGCTCACTTCAGAGACATAGCACAGATACGCAGTATTTT. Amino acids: CASSLQRHSTDTQYF.